The TCR beta chain described here comes from a study of blood T cell repertoires in COVID-19 (dated by TCRdb to 2019 to 2021). Regarding the research as a whole: The collaborator samples originated in the United States, Italy and Spain and spanned the acute and convalescent phases of COVID-19. The material from the prospective study consisted of cDNA or gDNA derived from T cells, B-cell-depleted T cells, or PBMCs. The dataset comprised deeply sampled blood TCRbeta repertoires from subjects exposed to, actively infected with, or recovered from COVID-19. The repertoires were released in a freely available public database intended as a resource for research on the immune response to SARS-CoV-2. The samples were drawn from two sources: the first 160 participants of the ongoing ImmuneRACE study, and over 950 subjects contributed by 6 global collaborators. The sample metadata nearly always contained a de-identified subject ID, COVID-19 status, age in years and sex. HLA class I and class II types, where available, came from metadata supplied by the sample provider rather than from assay-based typing.

The immunoSEQ Assay, a bias-controlled multiplex PCR, was used to amplify TCRbeta CDR3 regions from genomic DNA. In the paper's pipeline: The number of nucleated cells in each sample was estimated from the amplification of reference gene primers within the assay. To quantify the absolute abundance of each unique TCRbeta CDR3 rearrangement, sequence reads were collapsed and filtered. For each sample, productive Simpson clonality was calculated as the square root of Simpson's diversity index across productive rearrangements. TCRdb carries this immuneACCESS record with in-frame sequences only. Its versions omit some clonotypes, under half of them owing to an unresolved V gene in the studies checked, with the rest unexplained. V and J calls and clone size are copied from that table; D and trimming were computed from the DNA. The sample includes approximately 280,000 clones, with 88% observed a single time. The ten biggest clones cover approximately 8.5% of the sample.

CDR1 SGHNT and CDR2 YYREEE were looked up in the germline V gene (reference sequence). The CDR3 starts with the cysteine, ends with the phenylalanine, and has 14 residues. Only CDR3 DNA is held: 42 bases, read in frame from base 1. A remark on this clone: It lacks a known antigen. At one end, the junction sequence differs from germline, possibly due to a read error.

Collaborating institutions collected whole blood in K2EDTA tubes following their own protocols. For TCRbeta analysis, collaborators shipped samples as frozen whole blood, isolated PBMCs, or DNA extracted from either of those sample types. Study-wide conclusions, independent of this receptor: The amount of clinical and demographic metadata varied by source and participant and was provided uncurated.

The chain is assembled from TRBV5-4 and TRBJ1-2; the D gene is perhaps TRBD1, on 6 matching bases. The TCR sequence derives from a man between 18 and 35 years old with active or convalescent COVID-19. Sequencing was carried out using peripheral blood. The DNA sequence reads TGTGCCAGCACCTTGGACAGTCAAAACTATGGCTACACCTTC. This sequence encodes CASTLDSQNYGYTF.